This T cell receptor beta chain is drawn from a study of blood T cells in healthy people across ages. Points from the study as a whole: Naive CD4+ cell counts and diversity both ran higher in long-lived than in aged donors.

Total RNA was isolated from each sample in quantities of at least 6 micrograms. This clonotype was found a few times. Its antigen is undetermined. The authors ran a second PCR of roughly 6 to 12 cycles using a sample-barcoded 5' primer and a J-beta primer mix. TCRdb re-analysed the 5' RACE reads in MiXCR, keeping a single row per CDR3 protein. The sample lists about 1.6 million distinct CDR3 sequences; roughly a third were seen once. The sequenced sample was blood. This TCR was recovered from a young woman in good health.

The CDR3 is CSAESDLHGFYEQYF. CDR3 bases: TGCAGTGCGGAATCGGACCTACACGGCTTCTACGAGCAGTACTTC. This chain joins TRBV20-1 and TRBJ2-7; D remains unclear. This CDR3 is built from 15 residues. CDR1 and CDR2 from the germline V gene are DFQATT and SNEGSKA (reference sequence). V was trimmed by 6 bases and J by 3 bases, leaving 21 bases between them.